The source of this TCR beta chain is a study of T cells after yellow fever vaccination. As TCR cDNA was made by 5'RACE template switching, a universal primer site and UMIs were added. In TCRdb, the 5' RACE reads were re-called with MiXCR into one record per CDR3 protein. There are under 550,000 distinct CDR3 sequences in the sample; 21% occur only once, and about 15% lies in the top ten. This clonotype was detected only once. CDR1 and CDR2 from the germline V gene are LNHDA and SQIVND (reference sequence). The CDR3 runs 14 residues. The ends were cut back, 6 bases at V and 7 bases at J, with 13 bases in the middle.

The chain has TRBV19 and TRBJ1-6; D possibly corresponds to TRBD1 (6 bases). The sequence was obtained from a man younger than 35 who received the YFV17D yellow fever vaccine. This specimen consisted of PBMCs, obtained roughly 23 days after the first yellow fever vaccination. The CDR3 DNA follows: TGTGCCAGTAGGGGTACAGGGCAGAATTCACCCCTCCACTTT. Translation gives CASRGTGQNSPLHF.